The clone carrying this T cell receptor beta chain occurred a few times. This specimen includes other DNA sequences encoding the same CDR3. These data come from a study of memory CD4+ T cells and cytomegalovirus serostatus. Study as a whole: This sample comes from healthy Belgian adults, fewer than ten CMV seropositive, about 25 seronegative.

V was clipped by 3 bases and J by 2 bases, with 4 bases between them. The CDR3 is 12 residues long. CDR1 and CDR2 from the germline V gene are SEHNR and FQNEAQ (reference sequence). Data came from immunoSEQ multiplex PCR; TCRdb stores just in-frame clones and leaves some out. The sample contains some 46,000 clones, over 60% of which appear only once. Single viable CD3+CD4+CD8-CD45RO+ cells were sorted as the memory CD4+ T cells. The chain links TRBV7-9 to TRBJ1-1; D not resolved. The sequence was collected from an adult in good health and CMV-seronegative. Specimen: memory CD4+ T cells from blood. DNA of the CDR3: TGTGCCAGCAGCTTTCGTAACACTGAAGCTTTCTTT. Amino acid sequence: CASSFRNTEAFF.